The present entry profiles one T cell receptor (beta chain) with its context. This sample stems from a study of blood T cell repertoires in COVID-19. Turning to the study itself: Italy, Spain and the United States were the sources of the convalescent and acute COVID-19 samples.

The CDR3 is 13 amino acids. The germline V and J ends were trimmed by 7 bases and 0 bases, with 9 bases remaining between them. Produced via immunoSEQ multiplex PCR; TCRdb's table is partial and in-frame only. Counted here are roughly 230,000 clones, roughly four fifths occurring once; the ten biggest clones make up about 4.5%. The receptor was isolated from a man in his fifties or sixties with active or convalescent COVID-19. Source material: peripheral blood. The genes are TRBV12-3 or TRBV12-4 and TRBJ1-2; D unresolved. Here the CDR3 DNA reads TGTGCCAGCACCCAGAGGGCTAACTATGGCTACACCTTC. It translates to CASTQRANYGYTF.